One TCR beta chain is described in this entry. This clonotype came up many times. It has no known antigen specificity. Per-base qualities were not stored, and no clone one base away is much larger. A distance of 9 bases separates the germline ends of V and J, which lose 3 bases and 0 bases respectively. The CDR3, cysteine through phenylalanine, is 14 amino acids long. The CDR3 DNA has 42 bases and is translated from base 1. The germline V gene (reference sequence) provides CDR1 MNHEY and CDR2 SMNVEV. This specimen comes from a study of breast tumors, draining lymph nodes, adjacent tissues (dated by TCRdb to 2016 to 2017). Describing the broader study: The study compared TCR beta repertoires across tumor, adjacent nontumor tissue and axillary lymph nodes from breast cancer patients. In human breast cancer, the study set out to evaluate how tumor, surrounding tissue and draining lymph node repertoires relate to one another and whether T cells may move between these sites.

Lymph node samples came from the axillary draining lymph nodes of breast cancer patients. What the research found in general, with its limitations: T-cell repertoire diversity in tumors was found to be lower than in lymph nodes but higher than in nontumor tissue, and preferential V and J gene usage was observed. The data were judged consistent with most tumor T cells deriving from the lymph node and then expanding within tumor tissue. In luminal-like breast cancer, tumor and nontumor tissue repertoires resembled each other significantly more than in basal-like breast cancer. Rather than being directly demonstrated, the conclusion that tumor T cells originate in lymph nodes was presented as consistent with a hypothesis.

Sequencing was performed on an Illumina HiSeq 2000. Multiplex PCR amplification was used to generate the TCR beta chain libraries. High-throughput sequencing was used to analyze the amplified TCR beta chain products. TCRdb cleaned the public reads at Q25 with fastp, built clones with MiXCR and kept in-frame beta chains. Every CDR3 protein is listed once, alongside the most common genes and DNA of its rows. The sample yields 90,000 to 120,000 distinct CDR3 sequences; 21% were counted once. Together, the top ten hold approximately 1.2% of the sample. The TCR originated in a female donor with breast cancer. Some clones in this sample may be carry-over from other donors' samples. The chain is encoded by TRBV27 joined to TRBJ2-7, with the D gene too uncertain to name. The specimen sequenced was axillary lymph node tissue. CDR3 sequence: CASSFQFRSYEQYF. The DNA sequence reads TGTGCCAGCAGTTTCCAGTTTCGCTCCTACGAGCAGTACTTC.